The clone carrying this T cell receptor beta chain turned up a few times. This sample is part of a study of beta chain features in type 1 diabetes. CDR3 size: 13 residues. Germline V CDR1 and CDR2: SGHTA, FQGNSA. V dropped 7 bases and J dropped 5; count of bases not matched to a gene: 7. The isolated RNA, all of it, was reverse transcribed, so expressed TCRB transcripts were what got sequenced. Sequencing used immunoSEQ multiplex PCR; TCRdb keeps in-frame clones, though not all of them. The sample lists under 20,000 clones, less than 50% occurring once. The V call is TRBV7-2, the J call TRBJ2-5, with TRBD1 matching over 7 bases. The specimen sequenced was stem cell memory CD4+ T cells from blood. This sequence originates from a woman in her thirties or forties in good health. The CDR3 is CASTPGGRETQYF. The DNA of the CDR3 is TGTGCCAGCACCCCAGGGGGAAGGGAGACCCAGTACTTC.